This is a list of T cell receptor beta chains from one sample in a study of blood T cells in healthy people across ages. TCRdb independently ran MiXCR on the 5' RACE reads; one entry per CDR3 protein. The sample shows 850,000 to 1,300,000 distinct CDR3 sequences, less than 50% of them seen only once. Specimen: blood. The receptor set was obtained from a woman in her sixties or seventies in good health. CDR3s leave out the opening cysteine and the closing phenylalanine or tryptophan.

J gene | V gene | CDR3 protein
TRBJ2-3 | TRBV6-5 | ASCQTLFTDTQY
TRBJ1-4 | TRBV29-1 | SAAGGWSEKLF
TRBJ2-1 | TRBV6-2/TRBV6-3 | ATTANNEQF
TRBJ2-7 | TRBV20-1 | SAIQGAREQY
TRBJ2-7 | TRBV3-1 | ASSHAVSTYEQY
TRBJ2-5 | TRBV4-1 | ASSQDLGKGQETQY
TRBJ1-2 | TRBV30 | AWTLDVSAYGYT
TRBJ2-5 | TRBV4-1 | ASSQDGPRETQY
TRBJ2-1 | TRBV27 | ASTLGLAGASSYNEQF
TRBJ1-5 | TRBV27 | ASSQGATQPQH